This TCR beta chain appears in the sequencing data of a study of OX40 agonist ivuxolimab in advanced cancers. Looking at the study overall: Each dose-escalation patient presented with hepatocellular carcinoma, melanoma, renal cell or head and neck cancer.

Germline V CDR1 and CDR2: SGDLS, YYNGEE. The V gene lost 4 bases and the J gene lost 7 bases, with 27 bases spanning the gap. This CDR3 spans 18 amino acids. The data were produced by immunoSEQ multiplex PCR, yet TCRdb's version contains in-frame clones alone and is incomplete. The sample has over 65,000 clones; about 85% are singletons. The source is an adult with an advanced solid tumor such as melanoma, head and neck, liver or kidney cancer. Source: CD4+ or CD8+ T cells sorted from blood, taken in a trial of the OX40 agonist ivuxolimab. The rearrangement joins TRBV9 to TRBJ1-3; D call uncertain. Here the CDR3 DNA reads TGTGCCAGCAGCCCTACCGGGTTCGGTCCGTTATCTCAGAACACCATATATTTT. It translates to CASSPTGFGPLSQNTIYF.